This T cell receptor beta chain was found in a study of T cell changes during pregnancy in multiple sclerosis. The germline V gene has CDR1 ENHRY and CDR2 SYGVKD. This CDR3 has 15 residues. The germline V and J ends were trimmed by 8 bases and 5 bases, with 19 bases remaining between them. Profiled with immunoSEQ multiplex PCR; TCRdb holds only in-frame clones, not every one. The sample contains 68,000 or so clones, about 90% of which appear only once. The receptor was derived from a female donor in good health, enrolled as a control in a pregnancy study. The V gene is TRBV10-3, the J gene TRBJ2-1; D not certain. Sequences were derived from peripheral blood, sampled in the second trimester of pregnancy. The CDR3 DNA is TGTGCCATCGCCCCCTTAGAGGTTGCGGACAATGAGCAGTTCTTC. Translation: CAIAPLEVADNEQFF.